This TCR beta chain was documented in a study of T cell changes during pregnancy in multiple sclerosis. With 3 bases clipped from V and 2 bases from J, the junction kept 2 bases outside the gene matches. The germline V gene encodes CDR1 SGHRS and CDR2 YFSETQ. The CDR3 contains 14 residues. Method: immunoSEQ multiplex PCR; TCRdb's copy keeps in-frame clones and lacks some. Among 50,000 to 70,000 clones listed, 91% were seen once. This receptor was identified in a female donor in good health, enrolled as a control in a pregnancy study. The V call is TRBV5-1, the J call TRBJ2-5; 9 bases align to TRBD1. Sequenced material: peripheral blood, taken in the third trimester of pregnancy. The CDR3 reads CASSWGQGQETQYF. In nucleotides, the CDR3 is TGCGCCAGCAGCTGGGGACAGGGTCAAGAGACCCAGTACTTC.